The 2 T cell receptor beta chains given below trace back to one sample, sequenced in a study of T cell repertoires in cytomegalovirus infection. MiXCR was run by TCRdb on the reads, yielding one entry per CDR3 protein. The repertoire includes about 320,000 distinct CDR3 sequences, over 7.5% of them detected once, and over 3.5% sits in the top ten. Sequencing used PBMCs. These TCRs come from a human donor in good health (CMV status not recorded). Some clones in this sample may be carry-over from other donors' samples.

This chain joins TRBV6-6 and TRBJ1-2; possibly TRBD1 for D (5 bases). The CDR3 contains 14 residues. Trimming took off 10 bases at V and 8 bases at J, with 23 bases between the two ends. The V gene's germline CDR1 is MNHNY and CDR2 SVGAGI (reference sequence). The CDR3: CATNSGGGRSGYTF. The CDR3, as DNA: TGTGCCACCAATAGTGGGGGGGGACGGAGCGGCTACACCTTC.

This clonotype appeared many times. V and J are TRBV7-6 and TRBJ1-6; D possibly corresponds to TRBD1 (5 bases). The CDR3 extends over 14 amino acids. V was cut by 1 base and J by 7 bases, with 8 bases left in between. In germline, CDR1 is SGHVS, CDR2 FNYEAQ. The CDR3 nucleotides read TGTGCCAGCAGCTTAGAAACAGGAAATTCACCCCTCCACTTT. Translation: CASSLETGNSPLHF.